These 11 T cell receptor beta chains were all obtained from the same sample, sequenced in a study of chemoradiotherapy in HPV16-positive cancers. TCRdb's table, derived via immunoSEQ multiplex PCR, lists solely in-frame clones and lacks some. The sample comprises tens of thousands of clones, about four fifths of which are singletons, and 3% to 4.5% rests with the top ten. Here the sequenced sample was blood, taken from a patient who underwent chemoradiotherapy. These receptor sequences come from a human donor with HPV-associated anogenital cancer.

The rearrangement joins TRBV5-1 to TRBJ1-5, with 9 positions matching TRBD1. Unmatched junction bases numbered 12, after V lost 4 bases and J lost 7 bases. The CDR3 has 16 residues. Per germline, CDR1 SGHRS and CDR2 YFSETQ. The CDR3 loop reads CASSPGGQGSRQPQHF. The CDR3 region has the DNA TGCGCCAGCAGCCCCGGGGGACAGGGATCAAGGCAGCCCCAGCATTTT.

The V and J genes are TRBV4-2 and TRBJ2-1; D gene uncertain. Germline CDR1 LGHNA, CDR2 YNFKEQ. V was shortened by 0 bases and J by 3 bases, with 6 bases between the two germline ends. CDR3 size: 14 residues. The CDR3 nucleotides are TGTGCCAGCAGCCAAGATTCAAGCTACAATGAGCAGTTCTTC. Translating it yields CASSQDSSYNEQFF.

This chain links TRBV21-1 with TRBJ2-7; TRBD2 reflects the table's D call only, with no check against the DNA. TRBV21-1 is labeled a pseudogene. The CDR3 contains 19 residues. The CDR3, as DNA: TGTGCCAGCAGCCTCCATGGGACTAGCGGGGGGTCGAGCTCCTACGAGCAGTACTTC. Translation gives CASSLHGTSGGSSSYEQYF.

The V call is TRBV30, the J call TRBJ1-6; D is uncertain. V dropped 5 bases and J dropped 0 bases, with 8 bases sitting between them. The CDR3 is 14 amino acids. CDR1 and CDR2 (germline): GTSNPN, SVGIG (reference sequence). The CDR3 loop is CAWGSVSYNSPLHF. In DNA, the CDR3 is TGTGCCTGGGGCAGCGTCTCCTATAATTCACCCCTCCACTTT.

The V gene is TRBV6-4, the J gene TRBJ1-5; D uncertain. V lost 6 bases, J lost 3 bases, and 9 bases lay in between. The CDR3 covers 13 residues. Germline V CDR1 and CDR2: MRHNA, SNTAGT. CDR3 DNA: TGTGCCAGCAGCACAGACCTCAATCAGCCCCAGCATTTT. Its protein is CASSTDLNQPQHF.

The chain is built from TRBV11-3 and TRBJ2-7, with a weak D call TRBD2 (5 bases). V lost 4 bases and J lost 2, with 12 bases in between. This CDR3 is 14 amino acids long. CDR1 is SGHNT, CDR2 YENEEA, per germline. The CDR3 DNA is TGTGCCAGCAGCTCTAGCCAGCGGCCCTACGAGCAGTACTTC. The encoded protein is CASSSSQRPYEQYF.

The V and J genes are TRBV7-2 and TRBJ2-5; D assignment may be TRBD1 or TRBD2 (7 bases each). The CDR3 extends over 12 amino acids. Germline CDR1 is SGHTA and CDR2 is FQGNSA. The CDR3, as DNA: TGTGCGGGAGGGGGCTTTCAGGGGACCCAGTACTTC. Encoded protein: CAGGGFQGTQYF.

The rearrangement links TRBV5-8 to TRBJ1-5; D is unclear. Trimming cost V 3 bases and J 2 bases, with 15 bases left between them. This CDR3 comprises 16 residues. Germline-derived CDR1 and CDR2 are SGHTS and YDEGEE. The CDR3 spells CASSSSVGSGNQPQHF. DNA of the CDR3: TGTGCCAGCAGCTCATCCGTAGGCTCGGGCAATCAGCCCCAGCATTTT.

The chain couples TRBV6-4 to TRBJ2-1, with TRBD2 identical over 9 bases. Per germline, CDR1 MRHNA and CDR2 SNTAGT. The CDR3 runs to 16 residues. V was pared by 5 bases and J by 3 bases, with 8 bases of the junction left unmatched. DNA for the CDR3: TGTGCCAGCAGTAAGGAGGGCGGGGGGGACTACAATGAGCAGTTCTTC. Translated: CASSKEGGGDYNEQFF.

The CDR3 sequence: CSVAGTTTEAFF. For the CDR3, the DNA is TGCAGCGTTGCCGGGACAACCACTGAAGCTTTCTTT. The gene calls are TRBV29-1 and TRBJ1-1; weak D call: TRBD1 (6 bases). Trimming took 4 bases from V and 4 from J, leaving 10 bases between them. The CDR3 is 12 amino acids. The V gene's germline CDR1 is SQVTM and CDR2 ANQGSEA.

This sequence joins TRBV4-1 and TRBJ2-1; D is unresolved. In germline, CDR1 is MGHRA, CDR2 YSYEKL. This CDR3 is 16 amino acids long. V lost 1 base, J lost 0 bases, and 10 bases lay in between. This chain's CDR3 is CASSQVDLISYNEQFF. The CDR3 DNA reads TGCGCCAGCAGCCAAGTGGACCTGATCTCCTACAATGAGCAGTTCTTC.